The 27 T cell receptor beta chains in this list originate from one sample, sequenced in a study of T cell changes during pregnancy in multiple sclerosis. Clones were sequenced by immunoSEQ multiplex PCR, and TCRdb holds only the in-frame ones, with some missing. The sample lists some 74,000 clones; 80% to 95% were seen once. Specimen: peripheral blood, collected before pregnancy. The origin of the receptors is a female donor with multiple sclerosis, enrolled in a pregnancy study.

The chain links TRBV7-9 to TRBJ1-4, with 7 bases matching TRBD1. Germline loops: CDR1 SEHNR, CDR2 FQNEAQ (reference sequence). CDR3 length: 15 amino acids. The V and J ends lost 5 bases and 0 bases, in that order; junction bases with no gene match: 3. In DNA, the CDR3 is TGTGCCAGCAGCGTTGGGACAGCAACTAATGAAAAACTGTTTTTT. This translates into CASSVGTATNEKLFF.

The rearrangement links TRBV19 to TRBJ1-1; D ambiguous. V was trimmed by 6 bases and J by 3 bases, leaving 14 bases between them. Germline CDR1 and CDR2: LNHDA and SQIVND (reference sequence). This CDR3 has 14 residues. The CDR3 sequence: CASSVYGSYTEAFF. CDR3 nucleotides: TGTGCCAGTAGCGTTTATGGGAGCTACACTGAAGCTTTCTTT.

The CDR3 region is CASSLQGSNQPQHF. As DNA, the CDR3 is TGTGCCAGCAGTTTACAGGGAAGCAATCAGCCCCAGCATTTT. This chain uses TRBV27 with TRBJ1-5; weak D call: TRBD1 (5 bases). The CDR3 sequence is 14 residues long. CDR1 and CDR2 from the germline V gene are MNHEY and SMNVEV (reference sequence). V was clipped by 2 bases and J by 1 base, with 6 bases between them.

DNA for the CDR3: TGTGCCAGCAGTTCTAAGCGGGGATCCTACGAGCAGTACTTC. Protein: CASSSKRGSYEQYF. The gene calls are TRBV6-5 and TRBJ2-7, with 7 bases matching TRBD2. The CDR3 is 14 amino acids. CDR1 MNHEY and CDR2 SVGAGI come from the germline V gene. V gave up 4 bases and J gave up 1 base; unmatched junction bases: 4.

This clone occurred once. The V gene is TRBV27, the J gene TRBJ2-3; D might be TRBD2 (6 bases). There are 16 residues in the CDR3. Per the germline V gene, CDR1 is MNHEY and CDR2 is SMNVEV (reference sequence). The V and J ends lost 3 bases and 10 bases respectively, with 23 bases between them. CDR3 residues: CASSLSPGLPRSPQYF. The DNA for the CDR3 is TGTGCCAGCAGTTTGTCTCCGGGACTTCCTCGATCCCCGCAGTATTTT.

The rearrangement uses TRBV5-1 and TRBJ2-3; 10 nucleotides line up with TRBD1. CDR1 and CDR2 from the germline V gene are SGHRS and YFSETQ. This CDR3 has 15 residues. With 0 bases clipped from V and 9 bases from J, the junction kept 7 bases outside the gene matches. The CDR3 coding sequence is TGCGCCAGCAGCTTGGGAGTGACAGGGGGCAAGACGCAGTATTTT. It translates to CASSLGVTGGKTQYF.

This chain joins TRBV25-1 and TRBJ1-5; D is uncertain. V was shortened by 1 base and J by 0 bases, with 7 bases between the two germline ends. The CDR3 contains 15 residues. Looked up from germline, CDR1 is MGHDK and CDR2 is SYGVNS. The CDR3 sequence: CASSEFASSNQPQHF. The CDR3 nucleotides read TGTGCCAGCAGTGAATTCGCCAGTAGCAATCAGCCCCAGCATTTT. The complete variable domain, with remaining parts taken from reference TRBV25-1 and TRBJ1-5, reads EADIYQTPRYLVIGTGKKITLECSQTMGHDKMYWYQQDPGMELHLIHYSYGVNSTEKGDLSSESTVSRIRTEHFPLTLESARPSHTSQYLCASSEFASSNQPQHFGDGTRLSIL.

A single count supports this clone. The rearrangement joins TRBV5-4 to TRBJ2-1, with TRBD2 matching 7 bases. CDR1 SGHNT and CDR2 YYREEE come from the germline V gene (reference sequence). V gave up 0 bases and J gave up 8 bases; unmatched junction bases: 2. This CDR3 region has 13 residues. CDR3 DNA: TGTGCCAGCAGCTTGGTGGGGAGGGATGAGCAGTTCTTC. Protein: CASSLVGRDEQFF. The full variable domain, with the rest looked up from reference TRBV5-4 and TRBJ2-1, is ETGVTQSPTHLIKTRGQQVTLRCSSQSGHNTVSWYQQALGQGPQFIFQYYREEENGRGNFPPRFSGLQFPNYSSELNVNALELDDSALYLCASSLVGRDEQFFGPGTRLTVL.

The chain uses TRBV7-6 and TRBJ1-3; 9 nucleotides line up with TRBD1. The CDR3 runs 16 residues. The trim removed 3 bases at V and 8 bases at J, leaving 11 bases unmatched. In germline, CDR1 is SGHVS, CDR2 FNYEAQ. CDR3 loop: CASSFQGTGTGDTIYF. CDR3 bases: TGTGCCAGCAGCTTCCAAGGGACAGGGACTGGCGACACCATATATTTT.

This clone was seen only once. The V call is TRBV6-6, the J call TRBJ2-1; weak D call: TRBD2 (5 bases). With 6 bases removed from V and 0 bases from J, the gap between germline ends came to 15 bases. Germline values: CDR1 MNHNY, CDR2 SVGAGI (reference sequence). CDR3 length: 16 residues. This CDR3 reads CASRGTTGSSYNEQFF. CDR3 bases: TGTGCCAGCAGGGGAACAACGGGGAGCTCCTACAATGAGCAGTTCTTC.

The chain recombines TRBV13 with TRBJ2-2, with TRBD2 identical over 10 bases. With 2 bases clipped from V and 5 bases from J, the junction kept 11 bases outside the gene matches. This CDR3 is built from 18 residues. The V gene's germline CDR1 is PRHDT and CDR2 FYEKMQ (reference sequence). The CDR3 DNA is TGTGCCAGCAGCTTACTCCTAGCGGGAGAGAGGAAAACCGGGGAGCTGTTTTTT. This encodes CASSLLLAGERKTGELFF. Variable domain in full (rest from reference TRBV13 and TRBJ2-2): AAGVIQSPRHLIKEKRETATLKCYPIPRHDTVYWYQQGPGQDPQFLISFYEKMQSDKGSIPDRFSAQQFSDYHSELNMSSLELGDSALYFCASSLLLAGERKTGELFFGEGSRLTVL.

V gene TRBV14 combines with J gene TRBJ1-1, with TRBD1 matching 11 bases. V was pared by 4 bases and J by 0 bases, with 1 base of the junction left unmatched. Germline-derived CDR1 and CDR2 are SGHDN and FVKESK. This CDR3 spans 15 amino acids. The CDR3 protein is CASSRDRGLNTEAFF. The DNA of the CDR3 is TGTGCCAGCAGCCGGGACAGGGGGTTGAACACTGAAGCTTTCTTT.

This chain uses TRBV5-5 with TRBJ2-7; possibly TRBD1 for D (7 bases). This CDR3 spans 15 amino acids. V lost 0 bases to trimming and J lost 4 bases, with 14 bases between them. Germline V gene sequence: CDR1 SGHKS, CDR2 YYEKEE (reference sequence). The CDR3 bases are TGTGCCAGCAGCTTGGGGGGCAGGGGGGCGTACGAGCAGTACTTC. Translating it yields CASSLGGRGAYEQYF.

The chain employs TRBV7-9 and TRBJ2-7; the match to TRBD1 covers 8 bases. After removal of 3 bases from V and 6 bases from J, the junction contained 10 bases not matched to a gene. CDR1 is SEHNR, CDR2 FQNEAQ, per germline (reference sequence). The CDR3 extends over 15 amino acids. CDR3 loop: CASSFSPDRAIEQYF. For the CDR3, the DNA is TGTGCCAGCAGCTTCTCACCGGACAGGGCTATCGAGCAGTACTTC.

The chain employs TRBV27 and TRBJ1-1; D is undetermined. Germline CDR1 MNHEY, CDR2 SMNVEV (reference sequence). CDR3 length: 13 residues. The V end was cut by 2 bases, the J end by 0 bases, with 4 bases between. The CDR3 here is CASSLQMNTEAFF. The DNA of the CDR3 is TGTGCCAGCAGTTTACAGATGAACACTGAAGCTTTCTTT.

This chain links TRBV7-2 with TRBJ2-7, with 8 bases matching TRBD2. Germline V lookup: CDR1 SGHTA, CDR2 FQGNSA. The CDR3 totals 15 residues. The V and J ends lost 1 base and 8 bases, in that order; junction bases with no gene match: 10. CDR3 in DNA: TGTGCCAGCAGCTTAGAGGGGACTAGTATAACGAAGCAGTACTTC. It specifies CASSLEGTSITKQYF. The full variable domain, in which reference TRBV7-2 and TRBJ2-7 provide the parts outside the CDR3, is GAGVSQSPSNKVTEKGKDVELRCDPISGHTALYWYRQSLGQGLEFLIYFQGNSAPDKSGLPSDRFSAERTGGSVSTLTIQRTQQEDSAVYLCASSLEGTSITKQYFGPGTRLTVT.

This chain connects TRBV7-9 to TRBJ2-1; no reliable D call. The length of the CDR3 is 13 residues. CDR1 and CDR2 from the germline V gene are SEHNR and FQNEAQ (reference sequence). V was pared by 6 bases and J by 6 bases, with 12 bases between. This CDR3 is CASSNTLANEQFF. The CDR3 bases are TGTGCCAGCAGTAACACGCTCGCCAATGAGCAGTTCTTC.

The sample holds one count of this clone. V usage is TRBV19 and J usage is TRBJ2-3; TRBD2 agrees at 7 bases. CDR3 length: 15 residues. CDR1 and CDR2 (germline): LNHDA, SQIVND (reference sequence). The trim removed 8 bases at V and 2 bases at J, leaving 10 bases unmatched. CDR3 nucleotides: TGTGCCAGTCGTCCCAGCGGGACTTACACAGATACGCAGTATTTT. Protein product: CASRPSGTYTDTQYF.

This chain links TRBV5-1 with TRBJ2-6; 10 positions match TRBD1. The germline CDR1 and CDR2 sequences are SGHRS and YFSETQ. J was trimmed by 0 bases and V by 3 bases; bases with no gene match: 6. The CDR3 consists of 18 residues. CDR3 sequence (DNA): TGCGCCAGCAGCTCTCTCGGGACAGGGGACTCTGGGGCCAACGTCCTGACTTTC. Translation gives CASSSLGTGDSGANVLTF.

V usage is TRBV6-5 and J usage is TRBJ2-1; perhaps TRBD2 as D (5 bases). The V gene lost 5 bases and the J gene lost 3 bases, with 8 bases spanning the gap. Germline-derived CDR1 and CDR2 are MNHEY and SVGAGI. The CDR3 length is 13 residues. The CDR3, as DNA: TGTGCCAGCAGTCTAGCAGACTACAATGAGCAGTTCTTC. Its protein is CASSLADYNEQFF.

The rearrangement uses TRBV29-1 and TRBJ2-1; 7 positions match TRBD2. Trimming cost V 0 bases and J 2 bases; bases outside gene matches: 4. Germline V gene lookup returns CDR1 SQVTM and CDR2 ANQGSEA. The CDR3 is 15 residues long. CDR3 coding DNA: TGCAGCGTTGAAGAGGGCCTAGCGGCCTACAATGAGCAGTTCTTC. Its protein product is CSVEEGLAAYNEQFF.

The table lists this clone with a count of one. The chain employs TRBV6-5 and TRBJ1-1; D perhaps matches TRBD1 (6 bases). This CDR3 comprises 13 residues. V lost 7 bases and J lost 7, with 16 bases in between. Per germline, CDR1 MNHEY and CDR2 SVGAGI. The CDR3 spells CASNPGHTSEAFF. The CDR3 DNA is TGTGCCAGCAACCCGGGACACACAAGTGAAGCTTTCTTT.

The rearrangement links TRBV28 to TRBJ2-1; 10 bases map to TRBD1. Germline CDR1 reads MDHEN; CDR2 reads SYDVKM. The CDR3 contains 15 residues. V trimming: 5 bases; J trimming: 8 bases; junction bases outside the gene matches: 9. Here the CDR3 reads CASSVTGTGVHEQFF. DNA of the CDR3: TGTGCCAGCAGTGTGACGGGGACAGGGGTCCATGAGCAGTTCTTC.

V usage is TRBV5-4 and J usage is TRBJ2-3; D is possibly TRBD2 (5 bases). V was cut by 2 bases and J by 0 bases, with 10 bases left in between. There are 15 residues in the CDR3. CDR1 and CDR2 from the germline V gene are SGHNT and YYREEE (reference sequence). CDR3 coding DNA: TGTGCCAGCAGCTTAAGCGGAACTAGCACAGATACGCAGTATTTT. Translation gives CASSLSGTSTDTQYF.

The rearrangement uses TRBV4-3 and TRBJ2-5; 8 bases line up with TRBD1. Germline lookup yields CDR1 LGHNA and CDR2 YSLEER. This CDR3 has 17 residues. The J segment lost 5 bases and the V segment lost 0 bases, leaving 11 bases of the junction unmatched. This CDR3 reads CASSQDWDAGGLETQYF. In DNA, the CDR3 is TGCGCCAGCAGCCAAGATTGGGACGCAGGGGGCTTGGAGACCCAGTACTTC.

The chain links TRBV4-2 to TRBJ2-2; no clear D. The V end was cut by 1 base, the J end by 5 bases, with 20 bases between. Germline values: CDR1 LGHNA, CDR2 YNFKEQ. The CDR3 spans 18 residues. CDR3 bases: TGTGCCAGCAGCCAAGGACTCGGTCCGGCAAAATTGACCGGGGAGCTGTTTTTT. Translating gives CASSQGLGPAKLTGELFF.

This chain uses TRBV30 with TRBJ2-7; D unresolved. V was clipped by 2 bases and J by 3 bases, with 5 bases between them. CDR1 GTSNPN and CDR2 SVGIG come from the germline V gene (reference sequence). The CDR3 consists of 11 residues. This chain's CDR3 is CAWSPGYEQYF. For the CDR3, the DNA is TGTGCCTGGAGTCCCGGCTACGAGCAGTACTTC.